This TCR beta chain was sequenced during a study of molecular identifiers for immune sequencing clone quantification. Study-level points and caveats: Clones with over 20 RNA copies captured over 97% of effector molecules but under 1% of naive ones.

Regarding this clonotype: Its antigen remains unknown. Given a much more abundant clone one base away, this may be a read error. The CDR3 carries no conserved terminal phenylalanine or tryptophan, so it likely arises from a read error.

TCRdb processed the PCR reads anew with MiXCR; each CDR3 protein has one entry. The table includes hundreds of thousands of distinct CDR3 sequences, about 20% detected once. V lost 4 bases to trimming and J lost 6 bases; unmatched junction nucleotides: 3. The CDR3 is 11 residues long. The germline V gene has CDR1 GTSNPN and CDR2 SVGIG (reference sequence). The V gene is TRBV30, the J gene TRBJ2-7, with 7 nucleotides matching TRBD2. Input material: naive CD8+ T cells from blood, with Jurkat cell RNA spiked in. Subset given: FACS-sorted CD8+CD4-CCR7+CD45RA+ naive T cells. The TCR originated in a human donor in good health. Some libraries in this study had Jurkat cell RNA spiked in. The CDR3 protein is CAWTSGGEQYL. As DNA, the CDR3 is TGTGCCTGGACTAGCGGCGGCGAGCAGTACCTC.